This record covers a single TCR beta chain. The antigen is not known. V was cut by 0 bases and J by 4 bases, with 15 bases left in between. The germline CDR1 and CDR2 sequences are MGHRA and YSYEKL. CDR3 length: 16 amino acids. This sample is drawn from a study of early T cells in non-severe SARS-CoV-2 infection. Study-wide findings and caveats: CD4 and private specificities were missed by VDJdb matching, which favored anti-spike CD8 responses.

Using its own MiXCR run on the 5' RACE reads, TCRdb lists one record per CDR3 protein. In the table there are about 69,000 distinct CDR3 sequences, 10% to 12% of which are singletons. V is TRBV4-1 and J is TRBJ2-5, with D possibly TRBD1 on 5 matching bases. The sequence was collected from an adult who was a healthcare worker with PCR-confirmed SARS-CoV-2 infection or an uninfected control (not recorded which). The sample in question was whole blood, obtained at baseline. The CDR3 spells CASSQDYPGNGETQYF. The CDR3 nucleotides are TGCGCCAGCAGCCAAGACTACCCAGGGAATGGAGAGACCCAGTACTTC.